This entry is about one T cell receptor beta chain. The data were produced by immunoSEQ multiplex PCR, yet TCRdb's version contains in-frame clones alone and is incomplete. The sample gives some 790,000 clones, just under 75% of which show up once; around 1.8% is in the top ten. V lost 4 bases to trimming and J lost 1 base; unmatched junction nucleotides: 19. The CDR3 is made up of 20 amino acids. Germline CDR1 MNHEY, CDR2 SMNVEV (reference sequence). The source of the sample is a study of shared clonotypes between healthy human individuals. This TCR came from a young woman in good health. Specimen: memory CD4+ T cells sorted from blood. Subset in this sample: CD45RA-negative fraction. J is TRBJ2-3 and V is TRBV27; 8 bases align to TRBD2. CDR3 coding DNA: TGTGCCAGCAGTTCCCTGGAGAGAGCGGGAGCGGTGGTGGGCACAGATACGCAGTATTTT. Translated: CASSSLERAGAVVGTDTQYF.